Listed here are 8 T cell receptor beta chains from one sample, sequenced in a study of low-dose radiotherapy and immunotherapy resistance in tumors. Time point given: after trial treatment. Stated treatment: LDRT plus nivolumab, ipilimumab, low-dose cyclophosphamide and aspirin (RACIN trial). TRAV- and TRBV-specific primers primed first-strand cDNA, covering alpha and beta chains. The TCRs were subjected to amplification over approximately 20 PCR cycles employing a constant-region primer in conjunction with a V-primer adapter. TCRdb re-called the reads through MiXCR, storing one row per CDR3 protein. This sample carries about 97,000 distinct CDR3 sequences, less than 25% of them seen once, and the ten largest clones take 4.1%. The source was PBMCs, collected after low-dose radiotherapy plus immunotherapy. These receptors all stem from a male donor with prostate cancer.

Of note for this clonotype: Since a far larger clone is one base different, this is likely a read error. In this CDR3 the conserved last residue, phenylalanine or tryptophan, is missing, so a read error is likely. This sequence joins TRBV13 and TRBJ1-1; D call uncertain. There are 12 residues in the CDR3. Germline CDR1 reads PRHDT; CDR2 reads FYEKMQ (reference sequence). The germline V and J ends were trimmed by 6 bases and 6 bases, with 11 bases remaining between them. The CDR3 DNA sequence: TGTGCCAGCAGTGCGCCACCTGCTGAAGCTTTCATT. This codes for CASSAPPAEAFI.

This chain joins TRBV6-5 and TRBJ2-2, with 7 positions matching TRBD2. CDR3 length: 16 residues. Germline-derived CDR1 and CDR2 are MNHEY and SVGAGI. V lost 2 bases to trimming and J lost 6 bases; unmatched junction nucleotides: 9. CDR3 nucleotides: TGTGCCAGCAGTTACCGCCAGACTAGCTTCGCCGGGGAGCTGTTTTTT. This translates into CASSYRQTSFAGELFF.

This clonotype was observed at least ten times. The chain recombines TRBV6-2 or TRBV6-3 with TRBJ1-4, with TRBD1 matching 7 bases. This CDR3 comprises 14 residues. Germline V lookup: CDR1 MNHEY, CDR2 SVGEGT. Unmatched junction bases numbered 7, after V lost 6 bases and J lost 6 bases. The CDR3 sequence is CASRTDRTDEKLFF. CDR3 in DNA: TGTGCCAGCAGGACGGACAGGACGGATGAAAAACTGTTTTTT.

The rearrangement uses TRBV12-3 or TRBV12-4 and TRBJ2-2; possible D gene TRBD1, 6 bases. The germline V and J ends were trimmed by 4 bases and 5 bases, with 11 bases remaining between them. The CDR3 loop spans 14 amino acids. The CDR3 reads CASSYRGWTGELFF. Here the CDR3 DNA reads TGTGCCAGCAGTTATAGGGGGTGGACCGGGGAGCTGTTTTTT.

This clonotype came up a few times. The chain is built from TRBV2 and TRBJ1-2; D unresolved. CDR3 length: 15 residues. Germline CDR1 SNHLY, CDR2 FYNNEI. V was trimmed by 0 bases and J by 3 bases, leaving 11 bases between them. In DNA form, the CDR3 reads TGTGCCAGCAGTGAAGCGCGGGGTGGACACTATGGCTACACCTTC. Its translation: CASSEARGGHYGYTF.

This clonotype was seen many times. The rearrangement joins TRBV29-1 to TRBJ2-1; 10 bases line up with TRBD2. The CDR3 runs to 15 residues. CDR1 is SQVTM and CDR2 is ANQGSEA in the germline V gene. V trimming: 6 bases; J trimming: 6 bases; junction bases outside the gene matches: 11. The CDR3 nucleotides read TGCAGCGTCGAGAGAGTAGCGGGGGGACTCAATGAGCAGTTCTTC. It is translated as CSVERVAGGLNEQFF.

This clonotype was detected many times. The chain employs TRBV7-6 and TRBJ2-7; 14 nucleotides line up with TRBD2. This CDR3 comprises 19 residues. The germline V gene encodes CDR1 SGHVS and CDR2 FNYEAQ. J gave up 4 bases and V 2 bases, and 13 bases lay outside the gene matches. The CDR3 loop is CASSLSPLTSGGAGYEQYF. The CDR3 nucleotides read TGTGCCAGCAGCTTATCCCCTCTGACTAGCGGGGGGGCCGGGTACGAGCAGTACTTC.

Ten or more counts support this clonotype. The chain is built from TRBV6-8 and TRBJ1-4; no clear D gene. Deletions cut 0 bases from V and 5 bases from J, with 13 bases between. The CDR3 spans 16 residues. The germline gives CDR1 MNHGY, CDR2 SAAAGT. The CDR3 sequence is CASSYSAARLNEKLFF. The CDR3 bases are TGTGCCAGCAGTTACTCCGCAGCTCGGCTAAATGAAAAACTGTTTTTT.